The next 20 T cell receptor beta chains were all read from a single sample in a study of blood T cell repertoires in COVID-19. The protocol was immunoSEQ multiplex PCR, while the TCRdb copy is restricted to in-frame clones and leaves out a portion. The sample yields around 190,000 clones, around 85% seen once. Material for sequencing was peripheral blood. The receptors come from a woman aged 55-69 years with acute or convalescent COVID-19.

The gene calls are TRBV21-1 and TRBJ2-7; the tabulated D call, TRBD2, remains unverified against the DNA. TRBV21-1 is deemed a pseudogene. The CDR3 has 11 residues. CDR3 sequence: CASSRSYEQYV. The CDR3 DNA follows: TGTGCCAGCAGCAGGAGCTACGAGCAGTACGTC.

The CDR3 loop is CASWPGGPSPQFF. As DNA, the CDR3 is TGCGCCAGCTGGCCGGGAGGCCCGTCCCCCCAGTTCTTC. The V call is TRBV10-1, the J call TRBJ2-1; 7 bases align to TRBD2. Germline V gene data show CDR1 as WNHNN and CDR2 as SYGVQD (reference sequence). V lost 8 bases to trimming and J lost 13 bases; unmatched junction nucleotides: 14. The CDR3 extends over 13 amino acids.

DNA of the CDR3: TGTGCCAGCAGTCCGTGGGGGGGCTATGGCTACACCTTC. Translated, it gives CASSPWGGYGYTF. J is TRBJ1-2 and V is TRBV28, with D possibly TRBD1 on 5 matching bases. Germline-derived CDR1 and CDR2 are MDHEN and SYDVKM. This CDR3 is built from 13 residues. V was cut by 5 bases and J by 4 bases, with 11 bases left in between.

The CDR3 reads CASAQGVPPLHF. In nucleotides, the CDR3 is TGTGCCTCTGCACAGGGGGTGCCACCCCTCCACTTT. J is TRBJ1-6 and V is TRBV12-3 or TRBV12-4, with 8 positions matching TRBD1. The CDR3 has 12 residues. J lost 11 bases, V lost 11 bases, and 8 bases had no gene match.

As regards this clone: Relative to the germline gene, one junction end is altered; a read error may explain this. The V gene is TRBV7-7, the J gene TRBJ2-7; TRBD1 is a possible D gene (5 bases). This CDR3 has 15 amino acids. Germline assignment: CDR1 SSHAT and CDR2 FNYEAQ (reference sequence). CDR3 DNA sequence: TGTGCTAGCAGCTTGGGGCCTGAAGGGTACTACGAGCAGTACTTC. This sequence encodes CASSLGPEGYYEQYF.

The CDR3 sequence: CASSLTGGPNTGELFF. The CDR3 nucleotides read TGTGCCAGTAGTTTGACAGGGGGGCCGAACACCGGGGAGCTGTTTTTT. V and J are TRBV19 and TRBJ2-2; TRBD1 matches at 9 bases. The CDR3 loop spans 16 amino acids. J lost 0 bases, V lost 5 bases, and 4 bases had no gene match. CDR1 LNHDA and CDR2 SQIVND come from the germline V gene (reference sequence).

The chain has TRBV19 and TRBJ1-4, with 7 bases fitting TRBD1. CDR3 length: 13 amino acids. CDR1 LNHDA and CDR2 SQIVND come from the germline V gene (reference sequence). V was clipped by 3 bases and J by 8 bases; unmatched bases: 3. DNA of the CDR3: TGTGCCAGTAGTATTTCCAGGGGGGAAAAACTGTTTTTT. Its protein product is CASSISRGEKLFF.

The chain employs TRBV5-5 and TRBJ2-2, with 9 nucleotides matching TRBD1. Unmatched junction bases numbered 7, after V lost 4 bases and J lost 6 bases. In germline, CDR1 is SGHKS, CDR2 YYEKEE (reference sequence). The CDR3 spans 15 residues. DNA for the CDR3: TGTGCCAGCAGCCTGGGACAGGGTGGGTCCGGGGAGCTGTTTTTT. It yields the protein CASSLGQGGSGELFF.

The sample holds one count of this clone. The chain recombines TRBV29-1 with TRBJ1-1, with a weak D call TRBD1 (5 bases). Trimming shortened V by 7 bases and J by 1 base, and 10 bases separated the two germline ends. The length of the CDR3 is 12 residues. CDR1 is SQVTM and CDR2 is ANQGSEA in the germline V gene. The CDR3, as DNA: TGCAGCGCCCGACAGACGAACACTGAAGCTTTCTTT. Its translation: CSARQTNTEAFF.

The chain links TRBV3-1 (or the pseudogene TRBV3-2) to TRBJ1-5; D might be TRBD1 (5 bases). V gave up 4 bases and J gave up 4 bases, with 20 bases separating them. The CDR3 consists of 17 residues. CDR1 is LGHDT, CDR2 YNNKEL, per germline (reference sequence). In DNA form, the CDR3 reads TGTGCCAGCAGCCTGGGGCGTCTGGGAGGGATTAATCAGCCCCAGCATTTT. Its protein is CASSLGRLGGINQPQHF.

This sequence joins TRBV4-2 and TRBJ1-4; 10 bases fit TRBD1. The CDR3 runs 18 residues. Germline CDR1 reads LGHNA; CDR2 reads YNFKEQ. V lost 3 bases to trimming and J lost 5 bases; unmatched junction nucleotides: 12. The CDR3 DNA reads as TGTGCCAGCAGCCAGTTCCCGGGACAGGGGATTGGAAATGAAAAACTGTTTTTT. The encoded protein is CASSQFPGQGIGNEKLFF.

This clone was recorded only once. CDR3 loop: CASSLGTASQAFF. In DNA, the CDR3 is TGTGCCAGCAGTCTCGGGACAGCTTCTCAAGCTTTCTTT. The rearrangement joins TRBV12-3 or TRBV12-4 to TRBJ1-1; TRBD1 aligns across 7 bases. The CDR3 runs to 13 residues. The V and J ends lost 5 bases and 9 bases, in that order; junction bases with no gene match: 9.

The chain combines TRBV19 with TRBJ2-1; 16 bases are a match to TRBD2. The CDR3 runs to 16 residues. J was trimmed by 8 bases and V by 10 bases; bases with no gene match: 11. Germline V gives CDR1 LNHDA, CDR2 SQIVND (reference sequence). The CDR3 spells CATAQGLAGGRDEQFF. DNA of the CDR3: TGTGCCACCGCCCAGGGACTAGCGGGGGGGAGAGATGAGCAGTTCTTC.

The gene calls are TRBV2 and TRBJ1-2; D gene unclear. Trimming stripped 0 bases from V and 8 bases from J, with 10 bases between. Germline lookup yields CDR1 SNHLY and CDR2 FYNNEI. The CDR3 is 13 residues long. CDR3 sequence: CASSEAWQKGYTF. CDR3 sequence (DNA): TGTGCCAGCAGTGAAGCTTGGCAGAAGGGCTACACCTTC.

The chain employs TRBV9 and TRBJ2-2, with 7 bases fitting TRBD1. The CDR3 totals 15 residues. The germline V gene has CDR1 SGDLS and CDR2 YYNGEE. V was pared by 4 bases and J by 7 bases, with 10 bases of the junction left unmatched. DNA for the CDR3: TGTGCCAGCAGCCTCCATCAAGGGGGCAGCGGGGAGCTGTTTTTT. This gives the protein CASSLHQGGSGELFF. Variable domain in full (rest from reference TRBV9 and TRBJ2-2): DSGVTQTPKHLITATGQRVTLRCSPRSGDLSVYWYQQSLDQGLQFLIQYYNGEERAKGNILERFSAQQFPDLHSELNLSSLELGDSALYFCASSLHQGGSGELFFGEGSRLTVL.

Here the CDR3 DNA reads TGTGCCAGCTCACCACAGGGACTAAAAGAGACCCAGTACTTC. Its translation is CASSPQGLKETQYF. This chain joins TRBV18 and TRBJ2-5, with TRBD2 matching 7 bases. This CDR3 is 14 amino acids long. Germline CDR1 and CDR2: KGHSH and LQKENI. Trimming at V came to 1 base and at J to 3 bases, leaving 2 bases not matched to a gene.

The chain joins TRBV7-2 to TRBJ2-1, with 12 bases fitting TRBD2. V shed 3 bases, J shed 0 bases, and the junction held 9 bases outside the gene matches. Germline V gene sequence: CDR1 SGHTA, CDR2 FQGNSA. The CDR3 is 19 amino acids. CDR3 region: CASSFLGTSGPSSYNEQFF. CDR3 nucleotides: TGTGCCAGCAGCTTCTTAGGGACTAGCGGGCCTAGCTCCTACAATGAGCAGTTCTTC. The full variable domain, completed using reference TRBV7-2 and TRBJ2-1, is GAGVSQSPSNKVTEKGKDVELRCDPISGHTALYWYRQSLGQGLEFLIYFQGNSAPDKSGLPSDRFSAERTGGSVSTLTIQRTQQEDSAVYLCASSFLGTSGPSSYNEQFFGPGTRLTVL.

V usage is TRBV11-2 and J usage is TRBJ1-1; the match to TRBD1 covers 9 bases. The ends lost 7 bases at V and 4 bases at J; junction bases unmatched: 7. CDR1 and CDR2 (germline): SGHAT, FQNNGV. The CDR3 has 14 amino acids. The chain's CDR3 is CASTLDRGSTEAFF. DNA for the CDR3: TGTGCCAGCACCCTGGACAGGGGAAGCACTGAAGCTTTCTTT.

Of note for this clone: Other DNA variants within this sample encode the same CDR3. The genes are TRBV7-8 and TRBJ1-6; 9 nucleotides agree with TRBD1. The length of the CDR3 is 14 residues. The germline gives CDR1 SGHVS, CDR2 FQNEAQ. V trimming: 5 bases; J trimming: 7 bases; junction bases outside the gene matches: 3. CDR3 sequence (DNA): TGTGCCAGCAGCCCGGGACAGGGAAATTCACCCCTCCACTTT. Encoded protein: CASSPGQGNSPLHF. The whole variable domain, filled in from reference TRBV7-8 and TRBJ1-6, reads GAGVSQSPRYKVAKRGQDVALRCDPISGHVSLFWYQQALGQGPEFLTYFQNEAQLDKSGLPSDRFFAERPEGSVSTLKIQRTQQEDSAVYLCASSPGQGNSPLHFGNGTRLTVT.

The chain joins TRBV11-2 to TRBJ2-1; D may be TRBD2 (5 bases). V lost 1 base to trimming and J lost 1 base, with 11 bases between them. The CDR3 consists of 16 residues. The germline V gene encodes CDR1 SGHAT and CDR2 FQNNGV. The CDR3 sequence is CASSLGAGNSYNEQFF. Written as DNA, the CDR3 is TGTGCCAGCAGCTTAGGGGCCGGGAATTCCTACAATGAGCAGTTCTTC.